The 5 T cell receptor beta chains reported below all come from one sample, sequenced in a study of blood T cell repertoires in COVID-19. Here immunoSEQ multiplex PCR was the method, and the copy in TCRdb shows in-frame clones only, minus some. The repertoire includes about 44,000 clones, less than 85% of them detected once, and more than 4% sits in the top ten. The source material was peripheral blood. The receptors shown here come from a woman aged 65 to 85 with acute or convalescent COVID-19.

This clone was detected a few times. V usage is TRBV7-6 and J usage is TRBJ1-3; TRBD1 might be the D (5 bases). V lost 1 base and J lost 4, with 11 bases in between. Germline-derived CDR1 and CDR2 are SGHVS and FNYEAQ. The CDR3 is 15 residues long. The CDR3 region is CASSLVPGPGNTIYF. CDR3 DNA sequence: TGTGCCAGCAGCTTAGTTCCAGGGCCCGGAAACACCATATATTTT.

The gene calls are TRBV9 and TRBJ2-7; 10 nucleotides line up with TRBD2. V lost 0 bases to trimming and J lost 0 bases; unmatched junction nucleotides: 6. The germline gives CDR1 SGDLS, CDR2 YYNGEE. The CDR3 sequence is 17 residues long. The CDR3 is CASSVGDGLAASYEQYF. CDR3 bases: TGTGCCAGCAGCGTAGGTGACGGACTAGCGGCCTCCTACGAGCAGTACTTC.

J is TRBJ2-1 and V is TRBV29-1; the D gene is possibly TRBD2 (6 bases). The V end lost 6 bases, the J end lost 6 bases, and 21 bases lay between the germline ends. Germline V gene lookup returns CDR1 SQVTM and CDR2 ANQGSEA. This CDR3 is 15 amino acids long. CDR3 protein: CSVTRGIAGGNEQFF. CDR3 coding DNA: TGCAGCGTGACCCGGGGCATTGCCGGGGGCAATGAGCAGTTCTTC.

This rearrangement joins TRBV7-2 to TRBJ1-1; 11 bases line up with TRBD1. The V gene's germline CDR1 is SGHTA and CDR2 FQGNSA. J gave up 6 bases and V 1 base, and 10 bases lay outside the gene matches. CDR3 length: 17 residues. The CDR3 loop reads CASSLGGTGGTRAEAFF. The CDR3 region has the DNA TGTGCCAGCAGCTTAGGGGGGACAGGGGGAACCAGGGCTGAAGCTTTCTTT.

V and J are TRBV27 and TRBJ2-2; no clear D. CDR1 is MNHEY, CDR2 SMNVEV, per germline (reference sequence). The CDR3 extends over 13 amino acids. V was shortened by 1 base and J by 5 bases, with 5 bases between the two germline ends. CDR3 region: CASSLLRTGELFF. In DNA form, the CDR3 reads TGTGCCAGCAGTTTATTGAGGACCGGGGAGCTGTTTTTT.